Presented here are 6 T cell receptor beta chains from one specimen sequenced in a study of CD8 T cells in ankylosing spondylitis. These receptors have no identified antigens. General observations from the study: Seemingly characteristic of ankylosing spondylitis blood was a TCR beta motif consisting of roughly 8 highly homologous variants.

TCRdb used MiXCR to reprocess the 5' RACE reads, holding one entry per CDR3 protein. This sample has approximately 440,000 distinct CDR3 sequences, with approximately 17% found just once. The sequencing input was blood, either unsorted or a sorted T cell fraction (not recorded which). Every receptor here comes from a male donor with ankylosing spondylitis.

This clonotype was counted a few times. This chain connects TRBV7-2 to TRBJ2-1; 14 bases match TRBD2. The CDR3 is 17 amino acids. J lost 9 bases, V lost 7 bases, and 14 bases had no gene match. In germline, CDR1 is SGHTA, CDR2 FQGNSA. CDR3 coding DNA: TGTGCCAGCACCTATGGACTAGCGGGAGGAGGGGGTGGTGAGCAGTTCTTC. This codes for CASTYGLAGGGGGEQFF.

The chain has TRBV19 and TRBJ2-5, with 9 positions matching TRBD1. The CDR3 has 15 amino acids. Germline CDR1 and CDR2: LNHDA and SQIVND (reference sequence). Trimming cost V 5 bases and J 5 bases; bases outside gene matches: 9. CDR3 loop: CASSPGTGRMETQYF. The CDR3 DNA reads TGTGCCAGTAGTCCAGGGACAGGGCGAATGGAGACCCAGTACTTC.

This clonotype occurred many times. The chain employs TRBV11-2 and TRBJ1-2; 12 nucleotides agree with TRBD1. V shed 7 bases, J shed 6 bases, and the junction held 6 bases outside the gene matches. In germline, CDR1 is SGHAT, CDR2 FQNNGV. This CDR3 is 14 amino acids long. The CDR3 region is CASTYGTGGNGYTF. The CDR3 region has the DNA TGTGCCAGCACCTACGGGACAGGGGGCAATGGCTACACCTTC.

This clonotype showed up many times. V and J are TRBV5-1 and TRBJ1-1; possible D gene TRBD1, 5 bases. Germline CDR1 reads SGHRS; CDR2 reads YFSETQ. The CDR3 contains 15 residues. V was cut by 0 bases and J by 5 bases, with 14 bases left in between. Here the CDR3 DNA reads TGCGCCAGCAGCTTGGTCCAGGGATCGGAGACTGAAGCTTTCTTT. It translates to CASSLVQGSETEAFF. The variable domain in full, with the rest retrieved from reference TRBV5-1 and TRBJ1-1, is KAGVTQTPRYLIKTRGQQVTLSCSPISGHRSVSWYQQTPGQGLQFLFEYFSETQRNKGNFPGRFSGRQFSNSRSEMNVSTLELGDSALYLCASSLVQGSETEAFFGQGTRLTVV.

This clonotype was detected only a few times. The chain joins TRBV30 to TRBJ2-2, with 9 bases aligning to TRBD1. The CDR3 sequence is 15 residues long. Germline V lookup: CDR1 GTSNPN, CDR2 SVGIG (reference sequence). V shed 4 bases and J 3 bases; nucleotides not matched to a gene: 6. CDR3: CAWKNRDRDTGELFF. The CDR3 region has the DNA TGTGCCTGGAAAAACCGGGACAGGGACACCGGGGAGCTGTTTTTT.

This clonotype was counted between two and nine times. V usage is TRBV28 and J usage is TRBJ2-1, with 12 bases matching TRBD2. Germline lookup yields CDR1 MDHEN and CDR2 SYDVKM. There are 17 residues in the CDR3. After removal of 2 bases from V and 5 bases from J, the junction contained 7 bases not matched to a gene. The CDR3 sequence: CASSLRLAGVWDNEQFF. The CDR3 bases are TGTGCCAGCAGTTTAAGACTAGCGGGAGTCTGGGACAATGAGCAGTTCTTC.